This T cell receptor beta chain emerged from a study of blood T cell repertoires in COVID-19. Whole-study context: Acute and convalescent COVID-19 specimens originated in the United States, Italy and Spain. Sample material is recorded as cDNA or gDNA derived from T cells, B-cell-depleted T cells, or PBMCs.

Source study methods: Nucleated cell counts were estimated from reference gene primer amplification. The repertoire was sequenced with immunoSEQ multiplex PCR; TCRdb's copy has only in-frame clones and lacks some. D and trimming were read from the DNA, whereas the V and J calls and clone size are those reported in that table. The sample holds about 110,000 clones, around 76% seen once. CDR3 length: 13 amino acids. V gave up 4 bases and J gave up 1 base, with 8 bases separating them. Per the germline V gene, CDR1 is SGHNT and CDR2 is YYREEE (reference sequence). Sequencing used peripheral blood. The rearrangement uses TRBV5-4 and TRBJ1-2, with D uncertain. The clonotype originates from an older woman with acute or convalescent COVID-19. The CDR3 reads CASSPESNYGYTF. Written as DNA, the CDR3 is TGTGCCAGCAGCCCAGAAAGTAACTATGGCTACACCTTC.